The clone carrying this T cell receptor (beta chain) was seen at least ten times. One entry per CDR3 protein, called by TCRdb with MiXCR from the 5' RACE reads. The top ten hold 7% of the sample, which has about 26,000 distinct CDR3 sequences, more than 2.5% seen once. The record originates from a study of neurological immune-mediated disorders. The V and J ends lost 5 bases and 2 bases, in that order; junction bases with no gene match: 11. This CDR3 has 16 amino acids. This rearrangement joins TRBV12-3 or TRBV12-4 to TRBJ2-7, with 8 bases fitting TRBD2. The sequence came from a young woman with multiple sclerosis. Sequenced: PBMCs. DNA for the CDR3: TGTGCCAGCAGTCCGGGGGGGAGCGGGACAACCTACGAGCAGTACTTC. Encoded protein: CASSPGGSGTTYEQYF.